Presented here are 2 T cell receptor beta chains from one specimen sequenced in a study of blood T cell repertoires in COVID-19. The protocol was immunoSEQ multiplex PCR, while the TCRdb copy is restricted to in-frame clones and leaves out a portion. Among around 310,000 clones listed, nearly 90% were seen once. Sequencing was carried out using peripheral blood. These receptors were collected from a woman between 40 and 55 years old with COVID-19, enrolled during active disease.

V gene TRBV24-1 combines with J gene TRBJ2-1; D perhaps matches TRBD1 (6 bases). Trimming pared 1 base from V and 4 bases from J, leaving 10 bases between. The CDR3 has 15 residues. Per germline, CDR1 KGHDR and CDR2 SFDVKD. As DNA, the CDR3 is TGTGCCACCAGTGATTTTACAGGGACATACAATGAGCAGTTCTTC. Translation: CATSDFTGTYNEQFF.

The chain has TRBV5-8 and TRBJ1-1; D not resolved. Germline-derived CDR1 and CDR2 are SGHTS and YDEGEE. This CDR3 spans 14 amino acids. V lost 7 bases, J lost 3 bases, and 16 bases lay in between. CDR3 in amino acids: CASAFRGGDTEAFF. Written as DNA, the CDR3 is TGTGCCAGCGCCTTTCGTGGCGGCGACACTGAAGCTTTCTTT.